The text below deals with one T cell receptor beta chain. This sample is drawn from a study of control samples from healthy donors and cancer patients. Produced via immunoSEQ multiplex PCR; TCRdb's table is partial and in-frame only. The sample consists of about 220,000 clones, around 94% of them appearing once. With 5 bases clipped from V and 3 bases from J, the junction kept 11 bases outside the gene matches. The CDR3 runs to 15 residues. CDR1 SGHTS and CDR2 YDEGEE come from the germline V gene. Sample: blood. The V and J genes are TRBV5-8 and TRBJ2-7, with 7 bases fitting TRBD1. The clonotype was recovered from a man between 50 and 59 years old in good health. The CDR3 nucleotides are TGTGCCAGCAGTACCCAGGTGCCAGGGGGCTACGAGCAGTACGTC. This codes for CASSTQVPGGYEQYV.